This TCR beta chain comes out of a study of CD8 T cells in ankylosing spondylitis. Study results and caveats: It appeared that ankylosing spondylitis blood was characterized by a TCR beta motif of about 8 highly homologous variants.

TCRdb independently ran MiXCR on the 5' RACE reads; one entry per CDR3 protein. This table holds about 90,000 distinct CDR3 sequences, more than 8.5% found once. The length of the CDR3 is 16 residues. J lost 5 bases, V lost 1 base, and 5 bases had no gene match. The V gene's germline CDR1 is SGHVS and CDR2 FQNEAQ. Regarding this clonotype: No antigen is known for it.

Sequencing input: blood, either unsorted or a sorted T cell fraction (not recorded which). The clonotype comes from a male donor with ankylosing spondylitis. The rearrangement joins TRBV7-8 to TRBJ2-2; 9 nucleotides match TRBD2. The CDR3 loop reads CASSLEAGGWTGELFF. The CDR3, as DNA: TGTGCCAGCAGCTTAGAGGCGGGAGGGTGGACCGGGGAGCTGTTTTTT.